The present TCR beta chain was sequenced within a study of T-cell reconstitution after alpha-beta-depleted transplantation in children. Study-wide results and caveats: From newly produced T cells came most of the T-cell counts and diversity one year after transplant. Expanded graft clones, several hundred of them, were reportedly the source of alpha-beta T cells about two months after transplant. At day 60, the high TCRbeta diversity found in some patients originated from recipient T cells and thymic progenitors that had survived.

J gave up 3 bases and V 5 bases, and 7 bases lay outside the gene matches. Per the germline V gene, CDR1 is SEHNR and CDR2 is FQNEAQ (reference sequence). The CDR3 consists of 14 residues. Only a few counts were recorded for this clonotype. Its cognate antigen is unknown. A library of TCRbeta sequences, prepared with unique molecular identifiers, was generated. TCRdb re-called the PCR reads with MiXCR, one entry per CDR3 protein. The sample includes hundreds of thousands of distinct CDR3 sequences, about 15% of them seen just once. This material consisted of PBMCs, mostly from graft donor cells, taken 360 days after TCRalphabeta/CD19-depleted stem cell transplant. The receptor's source is a male patient between 2 and 10 years old who had a stem cell transplant for acute lymphoblastic leukemia, so the T cells may come from the graft donor. The gene calls are TRBV7-9 and TRBJ2-7, with 7 bases lining up with TRBD1. CDR3 residues: CASSPTTGHYEQYF. DNA of the CDR3: TGTGCCAGCAGCCCTACGACAGGGCACTACGAGCAGTACTTC.